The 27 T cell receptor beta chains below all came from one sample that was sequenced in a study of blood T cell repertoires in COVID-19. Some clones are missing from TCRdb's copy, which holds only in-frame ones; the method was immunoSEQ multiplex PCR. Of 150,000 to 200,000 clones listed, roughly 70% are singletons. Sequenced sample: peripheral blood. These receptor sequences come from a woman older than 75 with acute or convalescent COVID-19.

This chain's CDR3 is CASSRDRAIYGYTF. CDR3 DNA sequence: TGTGCCAGCAGTAGGGACAGGGCAATCTATGGCTACACCTTC. This sequence joins TRBV27 and TRBJ1-2; 9 nucleotides match TRBD1. J gave up 4 bases and V 5 bases, and 5 bases lay outside the gene matches. The CDR3 spans 14 residues. In germline, CDR1 is MNHEY, CDR2 SMNVEV (reference sequence).

DNA of the CDR3: TGTGCCAGCAGTGGTAGGGATTCAGGGGCCTACGAGCAGTACTTC. As protein: CASSGRDSGAYEQYF. The chain is built from TRBV28 and TRBJ2-7; possible D gene TRBD1, 6 bases. CDR1 and CDR2 (germline): MDHEN, SYDVKM. Trimming left V 5 bases short and J 2 bases short, with 16 bases between. The CDR3 contains 15 residues.

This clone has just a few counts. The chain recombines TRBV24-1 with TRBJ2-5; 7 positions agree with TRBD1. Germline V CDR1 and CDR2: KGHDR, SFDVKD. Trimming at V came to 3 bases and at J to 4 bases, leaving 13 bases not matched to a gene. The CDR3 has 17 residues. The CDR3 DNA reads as TGTGCCACCAGTGATCCCACCGGGACAGAGGACTTAGAGACCCAGTACTTC. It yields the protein CATSDPTGTEDLETQYF.

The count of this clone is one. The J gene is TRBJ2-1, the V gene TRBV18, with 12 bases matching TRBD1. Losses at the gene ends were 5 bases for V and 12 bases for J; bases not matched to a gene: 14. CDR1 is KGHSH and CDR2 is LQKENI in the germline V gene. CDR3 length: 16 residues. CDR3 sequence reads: CASSTAPQGQGALQFF. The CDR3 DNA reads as TGTGCCAGCTCAACGGCACCCCAGGGACAGGGGGCCTTGCAGTTCTTC.

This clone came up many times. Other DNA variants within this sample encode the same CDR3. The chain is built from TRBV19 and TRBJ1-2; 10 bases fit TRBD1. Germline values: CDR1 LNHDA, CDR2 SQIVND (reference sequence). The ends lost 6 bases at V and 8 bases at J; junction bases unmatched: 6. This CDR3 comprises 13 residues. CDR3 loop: CASSRGQGNGYTF. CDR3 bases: TGTGCCAGTAGCCGGGGACAGGGGAACGGCTACACCTTC.

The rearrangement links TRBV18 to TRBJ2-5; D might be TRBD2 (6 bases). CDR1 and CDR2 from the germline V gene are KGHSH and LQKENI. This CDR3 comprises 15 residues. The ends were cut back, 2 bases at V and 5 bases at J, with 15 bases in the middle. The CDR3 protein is CASSPWGGTGETQYF. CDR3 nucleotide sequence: TGTGCCAGCTCACCATGGGGCGGGACGGGCGAGACCCAGTACTTC.

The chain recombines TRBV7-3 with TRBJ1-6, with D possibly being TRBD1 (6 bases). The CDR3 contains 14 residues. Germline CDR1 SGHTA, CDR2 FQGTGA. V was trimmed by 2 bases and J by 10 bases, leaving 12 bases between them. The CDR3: CASSLQGNGSPLHF. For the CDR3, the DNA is TGTGCCAGCAGCTTACAGGGGAATGGCTCACCCCTCCACTTT.

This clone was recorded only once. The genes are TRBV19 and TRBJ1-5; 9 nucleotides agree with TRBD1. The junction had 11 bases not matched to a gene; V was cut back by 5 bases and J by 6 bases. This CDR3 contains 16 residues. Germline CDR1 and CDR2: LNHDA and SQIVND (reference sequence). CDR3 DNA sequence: TGTGCCAGTAGTTTGCCTTCCGGGACAGGGTTTCAGCCCCAGCATTTT. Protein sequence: CASSLPSGTGFQPQHF.

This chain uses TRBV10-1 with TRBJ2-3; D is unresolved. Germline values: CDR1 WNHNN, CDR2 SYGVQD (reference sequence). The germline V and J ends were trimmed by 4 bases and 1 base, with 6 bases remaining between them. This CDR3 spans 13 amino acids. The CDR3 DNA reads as TGCGCCAGCAGTGCTAGTGGCACAGATACGCAGTATTTT. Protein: CASSASGTDTQYF.

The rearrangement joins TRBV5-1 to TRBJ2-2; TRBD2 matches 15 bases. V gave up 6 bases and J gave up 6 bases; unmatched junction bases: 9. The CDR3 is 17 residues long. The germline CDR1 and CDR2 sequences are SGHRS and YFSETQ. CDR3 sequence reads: CASKGLAGGTAPGELFF. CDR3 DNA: TGCGCCAGCAAGGGACTAGCGGGAGGAACCGCTCCCGGGGAGCTGTTTTTT.

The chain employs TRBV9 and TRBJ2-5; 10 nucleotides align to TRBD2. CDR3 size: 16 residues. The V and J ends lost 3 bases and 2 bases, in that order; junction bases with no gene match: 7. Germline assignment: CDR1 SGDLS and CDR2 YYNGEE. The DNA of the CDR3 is TGTGCCAGCAGCGCATCACTAGCGGGGAAACAAGAGACCCAGTACTTC. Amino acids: CASSASLAGKQETQYF.

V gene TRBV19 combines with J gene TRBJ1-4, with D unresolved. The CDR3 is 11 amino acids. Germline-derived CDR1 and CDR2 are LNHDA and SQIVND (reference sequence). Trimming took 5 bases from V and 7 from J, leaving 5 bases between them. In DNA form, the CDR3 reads TGTGCCAGTAGTGAGGGTGAAAAACTGTTTTTT. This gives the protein CASSEGEKLFF.

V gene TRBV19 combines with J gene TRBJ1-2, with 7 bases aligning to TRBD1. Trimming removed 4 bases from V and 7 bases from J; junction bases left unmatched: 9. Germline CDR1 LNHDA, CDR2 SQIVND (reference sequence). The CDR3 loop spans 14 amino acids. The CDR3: CASSTTGRSSGYTF. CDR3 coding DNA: TGTGCCAGTAGTACGACAGGGCGCTCTTCTGGCTACACCTTC.

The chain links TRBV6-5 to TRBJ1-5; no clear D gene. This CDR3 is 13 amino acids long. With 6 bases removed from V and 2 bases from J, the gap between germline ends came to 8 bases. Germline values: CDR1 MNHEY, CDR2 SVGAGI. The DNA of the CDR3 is TGTGCCAGCAGCTCTCTAGGCAATCAGCCCCAGCATTTT. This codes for CASSSLGNQPQHF.

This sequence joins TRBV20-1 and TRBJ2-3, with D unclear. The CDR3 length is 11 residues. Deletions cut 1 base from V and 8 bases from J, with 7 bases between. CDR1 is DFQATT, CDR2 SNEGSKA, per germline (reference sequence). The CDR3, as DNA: TGCAGTGCTAGAGTGGAGACTACGCAGTATTTT. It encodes CSARVETTQYF.

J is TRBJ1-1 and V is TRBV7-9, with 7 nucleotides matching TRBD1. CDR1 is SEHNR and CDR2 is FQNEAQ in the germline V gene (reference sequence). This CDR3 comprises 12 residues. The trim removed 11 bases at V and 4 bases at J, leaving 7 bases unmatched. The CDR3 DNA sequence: TGTGCCGGGGGACAGTCTCTCACTGAAGCTTTCTTT. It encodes CAGGQSLTEAFF.

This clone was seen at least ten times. CDR3 sequence: CASSDPSGSSYEQYF. The CDR3 coding sequence is TGTGCCAGCAGTGATCCCAGCGGGAGCTCCTACGAGCAGTACTTC. The gene calls are TRBV6-1 and TRBJ2-7; 8 bases fit TRBD2. The V and J ends lost 3 bases and 0 bases, in that order; junction bases with no gene match: 4. Germline V CDR1 and CDR2: MNHNS, SASEGT. The CDR3 extends over 15 amino acids.

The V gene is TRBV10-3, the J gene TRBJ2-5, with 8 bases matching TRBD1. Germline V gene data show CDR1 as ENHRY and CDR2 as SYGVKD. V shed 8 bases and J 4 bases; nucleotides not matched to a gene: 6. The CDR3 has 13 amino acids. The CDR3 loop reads CAISDRGGETQYF. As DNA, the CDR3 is TGTGCCATCTCTGACAGGGGAGGAGAGACCCAGTACTTC.

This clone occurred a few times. As DNA, the CDR3 is TGCGCCAGCAGTGAATCGGGGTTCTACAATGAGCAGTTCTTC. Translation: CASSESGFYNEQFF. The V call is TRBV10-1, the J call TRBJ2-1; tentatively, D is TRBD2 (5 bases). The germline CDR1 and CDR2 sequences are WNHNN and SYGVQD (reference sequence). The CDR3 length is 14 residues. The germline V and J ends were trimmed by 3 bases and 3 bases, with 9 bases remaining between them.

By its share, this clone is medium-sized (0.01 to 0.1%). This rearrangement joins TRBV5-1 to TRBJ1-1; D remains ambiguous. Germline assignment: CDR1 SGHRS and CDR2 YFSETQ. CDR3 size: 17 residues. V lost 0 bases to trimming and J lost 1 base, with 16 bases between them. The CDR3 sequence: CASSLAGFQPGNTEAFF. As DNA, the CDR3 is TGCGCCAGCAGCTTGGCCGGATTCCAACCGGGGAACACTGAAGCTTTCTTT. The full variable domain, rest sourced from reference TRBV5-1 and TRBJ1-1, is KAGVTQTPRYLIKTRGQQVTLSCSPISGHRSVSWYQQTPGQGLQFLFEYFSETQRNKGNFPGRFSGRQFSNSRSEMNVSTLELGDSALYLCASSLAGFQPGNTEAFFGQGTRLTVV.

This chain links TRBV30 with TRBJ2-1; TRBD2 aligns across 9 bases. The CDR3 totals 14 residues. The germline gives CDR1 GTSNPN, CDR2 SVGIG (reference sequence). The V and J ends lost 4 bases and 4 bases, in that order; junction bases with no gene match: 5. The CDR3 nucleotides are TGTGCCTGGAAAATGAGCGGGGGGTACAATGAGCAGTTCTTC. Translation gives CAWKMSGGYNEQFF.

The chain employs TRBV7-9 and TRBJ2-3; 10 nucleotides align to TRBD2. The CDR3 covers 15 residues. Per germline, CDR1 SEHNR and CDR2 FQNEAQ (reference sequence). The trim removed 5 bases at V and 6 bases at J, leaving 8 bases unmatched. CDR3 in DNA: TGTGCCAGCAGCCCTGGGCTAGCGGGAGTTGATACGCAGTATTTT. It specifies CASSPGLAGVDTQYF. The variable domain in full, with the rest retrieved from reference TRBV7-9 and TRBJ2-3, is DTGVSQNPRHKITKRGQNVTFRCDPISEHNRLYWYRQTLGQGPEFLTYFQNEAQLEKSRLLSDRFSAERPKGSFSTLEIQRTEQGDSAMYLCASSPGLAGVDTQYFGPGTRLTVL.

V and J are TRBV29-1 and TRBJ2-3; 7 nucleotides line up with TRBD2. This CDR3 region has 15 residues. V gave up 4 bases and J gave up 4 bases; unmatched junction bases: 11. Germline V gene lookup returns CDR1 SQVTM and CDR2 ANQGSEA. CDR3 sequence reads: CSVVPPGGSPDTQYF. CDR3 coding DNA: TGCAGCGTTGTACCACCCGGGGGGTCGCCAGATACGCAGTATTTT.

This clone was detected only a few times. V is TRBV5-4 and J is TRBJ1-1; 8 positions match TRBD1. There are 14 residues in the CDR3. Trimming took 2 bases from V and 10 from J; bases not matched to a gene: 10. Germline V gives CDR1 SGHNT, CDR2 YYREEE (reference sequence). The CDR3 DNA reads TGTGCCAGCAGCTTAGGACAGGGAGGGGTAGGAGCTTTCTTT. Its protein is CASSLGQGGVGAFF.

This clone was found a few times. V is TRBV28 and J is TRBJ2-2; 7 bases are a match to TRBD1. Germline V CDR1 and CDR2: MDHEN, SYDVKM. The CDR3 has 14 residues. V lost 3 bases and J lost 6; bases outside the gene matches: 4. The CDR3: CASSFVTGSGELFF. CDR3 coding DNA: TGTGCCAGCAGTTTCGTGACAGGGTCCGGGGAGCTGTTTTTT.

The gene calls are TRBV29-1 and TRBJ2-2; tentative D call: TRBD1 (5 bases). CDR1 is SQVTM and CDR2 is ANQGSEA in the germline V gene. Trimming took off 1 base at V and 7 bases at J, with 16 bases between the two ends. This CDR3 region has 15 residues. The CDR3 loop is CSVEGVSGLGGELFF. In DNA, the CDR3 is TGCAGCGTTGAAGGGGTGTCAGGGTTGGGCGGGGAGCTGTTTTTT.

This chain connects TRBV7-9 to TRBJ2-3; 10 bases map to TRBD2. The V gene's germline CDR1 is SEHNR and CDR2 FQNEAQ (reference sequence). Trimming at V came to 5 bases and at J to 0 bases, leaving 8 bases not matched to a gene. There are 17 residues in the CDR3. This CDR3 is CASSPPPSGRSTDTQYF. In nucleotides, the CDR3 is TGTGCCAGCAGCCCCCCGCCTAGCGGGAGAAGCACAGATACGCAGTATTTT.